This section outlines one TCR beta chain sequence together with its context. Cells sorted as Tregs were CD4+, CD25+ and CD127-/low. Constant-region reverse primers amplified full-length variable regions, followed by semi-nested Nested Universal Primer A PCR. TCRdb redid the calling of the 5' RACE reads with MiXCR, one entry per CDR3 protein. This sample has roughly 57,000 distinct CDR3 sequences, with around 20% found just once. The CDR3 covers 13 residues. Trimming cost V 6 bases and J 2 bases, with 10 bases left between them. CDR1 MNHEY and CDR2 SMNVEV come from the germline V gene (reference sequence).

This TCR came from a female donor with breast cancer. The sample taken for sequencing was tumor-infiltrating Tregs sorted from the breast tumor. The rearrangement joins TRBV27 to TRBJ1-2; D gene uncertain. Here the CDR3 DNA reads TGTGCCAGCAGCCCAACAGAGAACTATGGCTACACCTTC. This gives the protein CASSPTENYGYTF.